The 19 T cell receptor beta chains presented below share a single source sample, sequenced in a study of T cell clones after liver transplantation. The assay was immunoSEQ multiplex PCR, and TCRdb's table has in-frame clones only and misses some. The sample gives roughly 55,000 clones, over 55% of which show up once; less than 10% is in the top ten. The starting material was CD4+ T cells from blood, obtained about 56 months after liver transplant. Receptor source: a human patient who received a liver transplant. Part of the T cells may come from the graft donor.

This clone showed up just once. V usage is TRBV4-1 and J usage is TRBJ2-6; 9 bases agree with TRBD1. Per germline, CDR1 MGHRA and CDR2 YSYEKL. The CDR3 has 20 amino acids. V lost 1 base and J lost 0; bases outside the gene matches: 10. DNA of the CDR3: TGCGCCAGCAGCCAAGTTGGGGAGTGGACAGGGGTCTCTGGGGCCAACGTCCTGACTTTC. Amino acids: CASSQVGEWTGVSGANVLTF.

The chain couples TRBV14 to TRBJ1-2; maybe TRBD1 (5 bases). From germline, CDR1 is SGHDN and CDR2 FVKESK. CDR3 size: 17 residues. The germline V and J ends were trimmed by 0 bases and 7 bases, with 21 bases remaining between them. CDR3 in amino acids: CASSQDLSNPGRGGYTF. The CDR3 DNA reads TGTGCCAGCAGCCAAGATCTGTCGAATCCAGGGAGAGGTGGCTACACCTTC.

The V and J genes are TRBV28 and TRBJ1-2, with TRBD1 matching over 7 bases. Germline V lookup: CDR1 MDHEN, CDR2 SYDVKM. The ends lost 5 bases at V and 8 bases at J; junction bases unmatched: 5. The length of the CDR3 is 12 residues. DNA for the CDR3: TGTGCCAGCAGTAGACAGGGCAGGGGCTACACCTTC. Amino acids: CASSRQGRGYTF.

The chain recombines TRBV28 with TRBJ1-1, with D hard to call. From germline, CDR1 is MDHEN and CDR2 SYDVKM. The CDR3 runs 15 residues. Deletions cut 4 bases from V and 5 bases from J, with 17 bases between. CDR3 in amino acids: CASSSFAGYGTEAFF. The DNA for the CDR3 is TGTGCCAGCAGTTCCTTCGCGGGGTACGGGACTGAAGCTTTCTTT.

The chain recombines TRBV20-1 with TRBJ1-1; D not resolved. Germline V CDR1 and CDR2: DFQATT, SNEGSKA (reference sequence). Trimming removed 2 bases from V and 1 base from J, with 2 bases in between. The CDR3 is made up of 11 amino acids. For the CDR3, the DNA is TGCAGTGCTAGACAGAACACTGAAGCTTTCTTT. It yields the protein CSARQNTEAFF.

The CDR3 region has the DNA TGTGCCAGCAGTTGGGACTTAGGCTCTGGGGCCAACGTCCTGACTTTC. Translating gives CASSWDLGSGANVLTF. V gene TRBV2 combines with J gene TRBJ2-6; D may be TRBD2 (6 bases). CDR3 length: 16 residues. V was cut by 5 bases and J by 0 bases, with 11 bases left in between. The germline gives CDR1 SNHLY, CDR2 FYNNEI.

V and J are TRBV2 and TRBJ1-5; 7 bases are a match to TRBD1. Germline CDR1 is SNHLY and CDR2 is FYNNEI. Unmatched junction bases numbered 10, after V lost 6 bases and J lost 5 bases. The CDR3 length is 15 residues. Here the CDR3 reads CASSQQGFRDQPQHF. For the CDR3, the DNA is TGTGCCAGCAGCCAACAGGGGTTTCGGGATCAGCCCCAGCATTTT.

The genes are TRBV5-1 and TRBJ1-4; possibly TRBD1 for D (6 bases). The V gene lost 4 bases and the J gene lost 3 bases, with 16 bases spanning the gap. This CDR3 is 16 amino acids long. Per germline, CDR1 SGHRS and CDR2 YFSETQ. CDR3 DNA: TGCGCCAGCAGCCGAGTTGGGGGCGGATCTAATGAAAAACTGTTTTTT. Protein product: CASSRVGGGSNEKLFF.

The chain uses TRBV5-6 and TRBJ2-1, with TRBD1 identical over 7 bases. This CDR3 region has 16 residues. Germline assignment: CDR1 SGHDT and CDR2 YYEEEE. J was trimmed by 1 base and V by 2 bases; bases with no gene match: 6. CDR3 DNA sequence: TGTGCCAGCAGCTTCCTACAGGGGATGTCCTACAATGAGCAGTTCTTC. Protein product: CASSFLQGMSYNEQFF.

This chain's CDR3 is CASSQAGTSGPHNEQFF. The CDR3 nucleotides read TGTGCCAGCAGCCAAGCGGGCACATCGGGACCCCACAATGAGCAGTTCTTC. This chain joins TRBV4-2 and TRBJ2-1; D may match TRBD1 or TRBD2 (5 bases each). The V gene lost 1 base and the J gene lost 5 bases, with 18 bases spanning the gap. There are 17 residues in the CDR3. CDR1 and CDR2 (germline): LGHNA, YNFKEQ.

This clone was detected once. Written as DNA, the CDR3 is TGTGCCAGCAGCTTATCTGCAGAGGGAAAACTGTTTTTT. Translated, it gives CASSLSAEGKLFF. V usage is TRBV11-2 and J usage is TRBJ1-4; no clear D gene. The CDR3 is made up of 13 amino acids. Germline-derived CDR1 and CDR2 are SGHAT and FQNNGV. V was trimmed by 2 bases and J by 10 bases, leaving 11 bases between them.

This clone was recorded a few times. The genes are TRBV6-1 and TRBJ1-4; no firm D call. V dropped 6 bases and J dropped 0 bases, with 5 bases sitting between them. CDR3 size: 13 residues. The V gene's germline CDR1 is MNHNS and CDR2 SASEGT. CDR3 bases: TGTGCCAGCAGCCGTGCAACTAATGAAAAACTGTTTTTT. It codes for CASSRATNEKLFF.

This clone has only a few counts. V and J are TRBV9 and TRBJ2-5; D unresolved. Germline V gene data show CDR1 as SGDLS and CDR2 as YYNGEE. V lost 0 bases to trimming and J lost 3 bases, with 6 bases between them. The CDR3 length is 13 residues. CDR3 amino acids: CASSVGGEETQYF. The CDR3 DNA reads as TGTGCCAGCAGCGTAGGGGGTGAAGAGACCCAGTACTTC.

The chain combines TRBV7-8 with TRBJ1-4; a possible D gene is TRBD1 (5 bases). CDR1 is SGHVS, CDR2 FQNEAQ, per germline. The CDR3 totals 14 residues. V lost 5 bases and J lost 8, with 15 bases in between. This chain's CDR3 is CASSPQVGREKLFF. CDR3 in DNA: TGTGCCAGCAGCCCTCAAGTGGGGCGGGAAAAACTGTTTTTT. Supplemented by reference TRBV7-8 and TRBJ1-4, the full variable domain reads GAGVSQSPRYKVAKRGQDVALRCDPISGHVSLFWYQQALGQGPEFLTYFQNEAQLDKSGLPSDRFFAERPEGSVSTLKIQRTQQEDSAVYLCASSPQVGREKLFFGSGTQLSVL.

J is TRBJ2-2 and V is TRBV29-1, with TRBD1 identical over 8 bases. This CDR3 contains 16 residues. Losses at the gene ends were 5 bases for V and 4 bases for J; bases not matched to a gene: 12. Per the germline V gene, CDR1 is SQVTM and CDR2 is ANQGSEA. The CDR3 protein is CSVRHPGTGSTGELFF. CDR3 DNA sequence: TGCAGCGTTCGTCACCCCGGGACAGGCAGCACCGGGGAGCTGTTTTTT.

The rearrangement links TRBV10-3 to TRBJ1-1; TRBD1 agrees at 8 bases. The CDR3 length is 11 residues. J gave up 11 bases and V 2 bases, and 1 base lay outside the gene matches. Germline V gene sequence: CDR1 ENHRY, CDR2 SYGVKD. CDR3 in amino acids: CAISEGTGAFF. The CDR3, as DNA: TGTGCCATCAGTGAGGGGACAGGTGCTTTCTTT.

This clone was seen only a few times. A junction boundary mismatches the germline segment, possibly from a read error. The chain carries TRBV11-2 and TRBJ2-3; 9 bases map to TRBD1. In germline, CDR1 is SGHAT, CDR2 FQNNGV. The CDR3 contains 15 residues. The CDR3 bases are TGTGCCAGCAGCCTAGACAGGGGGGAGACAGATACGCAGTATTTT. Protein sequence: CASSLDRGETDTQYF.

This sequence joins TRBV6-5 and TRBJ1-2, with D unclear. Germline V gives CDR1 MNHEY, CDR2 SVGAGI. The CDR3 runs 13 residues. Trimming removed 9 bases at V and 0 bases at J, with 11 bases between. The CDR3 DNA is TGTGCCAGTCGGACCGGGACTAACTATGGCTACACCTTC. Amino acid sequence: CASRTGTNYGYTF.

The chain has TRBV6-5 and TRBJ1-5; no definite D call. CDR1 is MNHEY, CDR2 SVGAGI, per germline. The CDR3 contains 14 residues. Trimming cost V 2 bases and J 6 bases, with 11 bases left between them. CDR3 sequence: CASSYGGNGQPQHF. In DNA form, the CDR3 reads TGTGCCAGCAGTTACGGAGGCAATGGTCAGCCCCAGCATTTT.